Below are 32 T cell receptor beta chains sequenced from a single sample in a study of OX40 agonist ivuxolimab in advanced cancers. TCRdb's copy holds only in-frame clones and misses some; the assay was immunoSEQ multiplex PCR. Counted here are tens of thousands of clones, roughly 90% occurring once; the ten biggest clones make up about 0.87%. This specimen consisted of CD4+ or CD8+ T cells sorted from blood, obtained in a trial of the OX40 agonist ivuxolimab. The receptors come from an adult with an advanced solid tumor such as melanoma, head and neck, liver or kidney cancer.

This chain links TRBV5-5 with TRBJ2-7, with a tentative D call TRBD1 (6 bases). V was cut by 4 bases and J by 3 bases, with 23 bases left in between. The CDR3 sequence is 17 residues long. CDR1 is SGHKS and CDR2 is YYEKEE in the germline V gene (reference sequence). The CDR3 nucleotides read TGTGCCAGCAGCCCTTCGGGCGCGACGACAGGACTCTACGAGCAGTACTTC. It specifies CASSPSGATTGLYEQYF.

The V call is TRBV5-1, the J call TRBJ2-3; 10 bases align to TRBD1. CDR3 length: 15 residues. Germline CDR1 SGHRS, CDR2 YFSETQ. Trimming at V came to 3 bases and at J to 3 bases, leaving 4 bases not matched to a gene. The chain's CDR3 is CASSSRGQGTDTQYF. CDR3 in DNA: TGCGCCAGCAGCTCCCGGGGACAGGGGACAGATACGCAGTATTTT.

The rearrangement links TRBV19 to TRBJ2-7; TRBD1 aligns across 11 bases. This CDR3 has 14 amino acids. J was trimmed by 7 bases and V by 6 bases; bases with no gene match: 8. Germline V gene sequence: CDR1 LNHDA, CDR2 SQIVND (reference sequence). CDR3 DNA sequence: TGTGCCAGTAGACTCGGACAGGGGGCCGGGGAGCAGTACTTC. Encoded protein: CASRLGQGAGEQYF.

V gene TRBV11-3 combines with J gene TRBJ2-3, with a possible D match to TRBD2 (5 bases). Germline CDR1 SGHNT, CDR2 YENEEA. V dropped 1 base and J dropped 0 bases, with 11 bases sitting between them. The CDR3 is 16 amino acids. The CDR3 region is CASSLGTGSSTDTQYF. The CDR3 DNA follows: TGTGCCAGCAGCTTAGGGACGGGGTCTAGCACAGATACGCAGTATTTT. The full variable domain, rest sourced from reference TRBV11-3 and TRBJ2-3, is EAGVVQSPRYKIIEKKQPVAFWCNPISGHNTLYWYLQNLGQGPELLIRYENEEAVDDSQLPKDRFSAERLKGVDSTLKIQPAELGDSAVYLCASSLGTGSSTDTQYFGPGTRLTVL.

The genes are TRBV7-9 and TRBJ2-3; TRBD2 matches at 7 bases. CDR1 and CDR2 from the germline V gene are SEHNR and FQNEAQ (reference sequence). The CDR3 contains 18 residues. V gave up 1 base and J gave up 6 bases; unmatched junction bases: 16. The CDR3 is CASSLGLLSGMKDDTQYF. As DNA, the CDR3 is TGTGCCAGCAGCTTAGGGCTACTAAGCGGGATGAAAGACGATACGCAGTATTTT.

The gene calls are TRBV19 and TRBJ2-6; D gene ambiguous. Germline V lookup: CDR1 LNHDA, CDR2 SQIVND (reference sequence). The CDR3 is 15 residues long. Trimming left V 8 bases short and J 1 base short, with 12 bases between. Here the CDR3 DNA reads TGTGCCAGTCAGATCCAGGTTTCTGGGGCCAACGTCCTGACTTTC. This sequence encodes CASQIQVSGANVLTF. Full variable domain (remainder filled in from reference TRBV19 and TRBJ2-6): DGGITQSPKYLFRKEGQNVTLSCEQNLNHDAMYWYRQDPGQGLRLIYYSQIVNDFQKGDIAEGYSVSREKKESFPLTVTSAQKNPTAFYLCASQIQVSGANVLTFGAGSRLTVL.

The chain carries TRBV20-1 and TRBJ1-4; the D gene is possibly TRBD1 (5 bases). V was trimmed by 5 bases and J by 7 bases, leaving 8 bases between them. The CDR3 is 11 residues long. Germline CDR1 and CDR2: DFQATT and SNEGSKA (reference sequence). The CDR3 nucleotides read TGCAGTGCTCCTCAGGGTGAAAAACTGTTTTTT. It encodes CSAPQGEKLFF.

The J gene is TRBJ2-7, the V gene TRBV9, with TRBD1 matching over 7 bases. V lost 4 bases to trimming and J lost 1 base; unmatched junction nucleotides: 5. Per germline, CDR1 SGDLS and CDR2 YYNGEE. The CDR3 runs 14 residues. The DNA of the CDR3 is TGTGCCAGCAGCCTCCGGGACAGTTCCTACGAGCAGTACTTC. Translated, it gives CASSLRDSSYEQYF.

This clone was detected only a few times. J is TRBJ1-4 and V is TRBV6-1; perhaps TRBD1 as D (6 bases). CDR3 length: 15 residues. Trimming stripped 11 bases from V and 0 bases from J, with 16 bases between. Germline CDR1 reads MNHNS; CDR2 reads SASEGT. The CDR3 here is CAGQQGLTTNEKLFF. The CDR3 DNA reads as TGTGCCGGGCAACAGGGACTCACAACTAATGAAAAACTGTTTTTT.

The chain carries TRBV7-6 and TRBJ2-3, with 12 bases aligning to TRBD2. J was trimmed by 6 bases and V by 5 bases; bases with no gene match: 9. The CDR3 loop spans 16 amino acids. Germline loops: CDR1 SGHVS, CDR2 FNYEAQ. CDR3 residues: CASSQTPSGGADTQYF. CDR3 bases: TGTGCCAGCAGCCAAACCCCTAGCGGGGGGGCCGATACGCAGTATTTT. The full variable domain, rest sourced from reference TRBV7-6 and TRBJ2-3, is GAGVSQSPRYKVTKRGQDVALRCDPISGHVSLYWYRQALGQGPEFLTYFNYEAQQDKSGLPNDRFSAERPEGSISTLTIQRTEQRDSAMYRCASSQTPSGGADTQYFGPGTRLTVL.

The J gene is TRBJ1-1, the V gene TRBV5-4, with TRBD1 matching 12 bases. The CDR3 has 19 residues. V was pared by 0 bases and J by 0 bases, with 9 bases of the junction left unmatched. From germline, CDR1 is SGHNT and CDR2 YYREEE (reference sequence). CDR3 nucleotide sequence: TGTGCCAGCAGCTTGGACCCCCCGGGACAGGGGGCATTGAACACTGAAGCTTTCTTT. It yields the protein CASSLDPPGQGALNTEAFF.

This chain uses TRBV19 with TRBJ2-1; D not certain. In germline, CDR1 is LNHDA, CDR2 SQIVND (reference sequence). Trimming shortened V by 8 bases and J by 3 bases, and 11 bases separated the two germline ends. The CDR3 is 13 residues long. CDR3 amino acids: CASSRTNYNEQFF. The CDR3 coding sequence is TGTGCCAGTTCTAGGACCAACTACAATGAGCAGTTCTTC.

V usage is TRBV18 and J usage is TRBJ1-1; D is undetermined. From germline, CDR1 is KGHSH and CDR2 LQKENI. The CDR3 sequence is 15 residues long. Trimming pared 0 bases from V and 0 bases from J, leaving 8 bases between. In nucleotides, the CDR3 is TGTGCCAGCTCACCACCGGTCATCTTGAACACTGAAGCTTTCTTT. Amino acid sequence: CASSPPVILNTEAFF.

This clone was counted once. The CDR3 coding sequence is TGTGCCAGCAGCTTAGAATCCAGGGTTTATCCTCAGCCCCAGCATTTT. It is translated as CASSLESRVYPQPQHF. J is TRBJ1-5 and V is TRBV11-1; weak D call: TRBD1 (5 bases). The germline V gene encodes CDR1 SGHAT and CDR2 FQDESV (reference sequence). V lost 1 base, J lost 6 bases, and 16 bases lay in between. The CDR3 loop spans 16 amino acids.

The J gene is TRBJ2-5, the V gene TRBV6-6; TRBD2 might be the D (6 bases). The length of the CDR3 is 15 residues. Trimming removed 0 bases from V and 1 base from J, with 9 bases in between. Germline CDR1 reads MNHNY; CDR2 reads SVGAGI (reference sequence). The CDR3 nucleotides read TGTGCCAGCAGTTACTCAGGGACTTCCCAAGAGACCCAGTACTTC. Translated: CASSYSGTSQETQYF.

This clone was detected only once. J is TRBJ1-4 and V is TRBV14; no clear D gene. Per the germline V gene, CDR1 is SGHDN and CDR2 is FVKESK. This CDR3 is built from 12 residues. The V end was cut by 4 bases, the J end by 8 bases, with 8 bases between. The DNA for the CDR3 is TGTGCCAGCAGCCGAGGAATGGAAAAACTGTTTTTT. Translating it yields CASSRGMEKLFF.

The gene calls are TRBV27 and TRBJ1-2; D may be TRBD1 (5 bases). Looked up from germline, CDR1 is MNHEY and CDR2 is SMNVEV (reference sequence). V gave up 8 bases and J gave up 1 base, with 11 bases separating them. The CDR3 is 13 amino acids. This CDR3 is CASASRGNYGYTF. CDR3 in DNA: TGTGCCAGCGCCTCGAGGGGTAACTATGGCTACACCTTC.

The chain links TRBV6-4 to TRBJ1-4, with TRBD1 matching over 7 bases. Germline V gene data show CDR1 as MRHNA and CDR2 as SNTAGT. The trim removed 6 bases at V and 1 base at J, leaving 5 bases unmatched. The CDR3 has 15 residues. The CDR3 is CASRASGGTNEKLFF. The CDR3 coding sequence is TGTGCCAGCAGAGCCTCAGGGGGAACTAATGAAAAACTGTTTTTT.

The chain carries TRBV18 and TRBJ2-1; D perhaps matches TRBD1 (5 bases). The germline V and J ends were trimmed by 2 bases and 0 bases, with 11 bases remaining between them. This CDR3 spans 16 amino acids. Looked up from germline, CDR1 is KGHSH and CDR2 is LQKENI. The CDR3 region has the DNA TGTGCCAGCTCACCAGACAGCCTAAGCTCCTACAATGAGCAGTTCTTC. Translated: CASSPDSLSSYNEQFF.

V and J are TRBV19 and TRBJ1-1; tentative D call: TRBD1 (5 bases). V lost 6 bases and J lost 0, with 8 bases in between. The CDR3 length is 13 residues. Per germline, CDR1 LNHDA and CDR2 SQIVND (reference sequence). DNA for the CDR3: TGTGCCAGTAGGGGCAGGGTGAACACTGAAGCTTTCTTT. Its translation: CASRGRVNTEAFF.

V is TRBV7-6 and J is TRBJ2-1; 13 positions agree with TRBD2. This CDR3 region has 16 residues. With 5 bases clipped from V and 9 bases from J, the junction kept 10 bases outside the gene matches. Germline loops: CDR1 SGHVS, CDR2 FNYEAQ. CDR3 DNA sequence: TGTGCCAGCAGCACCAGACTAGCGGGAGGAGGGAGTGAGCAGTTCTTC. The encoded protein is CASSTRLAGGGSEQFF.

The CDR3 sequence: CASSWGRGYQETQYF. CDR3 sequence (DNA): TGTGCCAGCAGTTGGGGTCGGGGATACCAAGAGACCCAGTACTTC. V usage is TRBV28 and J usage is TRBJ2-5, with D maybe TRBD2 (5 bases). The CDR3 covers 15 residues. Germline assignment: CDR1 MDHEN and CDR2 SYDVKM. V lost 4 bases and J lost 0, with 12 bases in between.

The CDR3 DNA sequence: TGTGCCAGCAGCAAAGCGCTTAGGGGGCCGTCGCGCACTGAAGCTTTCTTT. Amino acids: CASSKALRGPSRTEAFF. The V and J genes are TRBV21-1 and TRBJ1-1; the DNA was not compared with TRBD1, the D call given in the table. TRBV21-1 is deemed a pseudogene. The CDR3 runs 17 residues.

The chain uses TRBV2 and TRBJ2-2; maybe TRBD1 (6 bases). The CDR3 covers 15 residues. V lost 6 bases and J 4 bases, leaving 15 bases between the germline ends. Germline V gene sequence: CDR1 SNHLY, CDR2 FYNNEI. The CDR3 DNA sequence: TGTGCCAGCAGGAGGACAGCTTATACCACCGGGGAGCTGTTTTTT. Translating gives CASRRTAYTTGELFF. The complete variable domain, with remaining parts taken from reference TRBV2 and TRBJ2-2, reads EPEVTQTPSHQVTQMGQEVILRCVPISNHLYFYWYRQILGQKVEFLVSFYNNEISEKSEIFDDQFSVERPDGSNFTLKIRSTKLEDSAMYFCASRRTAYTTGELFFGEGSRLTVL.

V gene TRBV28 combines with J gene TRBJ1-1; D gene ambiguous. CDR3 size: 13 residues. CDR1 is MDHEN, CDR2 SYDVKM, per germline. V lost 9 bases to trimming and J lost 1 base, with 12 bases between them. Here the CDR3 reads CASSGVANTEAFF. DNA of the CDR3: TGTGCCAGTTCGGGAGTCGCGAACACTGAAGCTTTCTTT. The entire variable domain, with the rest obtained from reference TRBV28 and TRBJ1-1, is as follows: DVKVTQSSRYLVKRTGEKVFLECVQDMDHENMFWYRQDPGLGLRLIYFSYDVKMKEKGDIPEGYSVSREKKERFSLILESASTNQTSMYLCASSGVANTEAFFGQGTRLTVV.

This chain joins TRBV6-1 and TRBJ1-1; the D is unclear. There are 15 residues in the CDR3. CDR1 and CDR2 from the germline V gene are MNHNS and SASEGT. V lost 5 bases to trimming and J lost 3 bases, with 16 bases between them. This chain's CDR3 is CASSLRGIGDTEAFF. Here the CDR3 DNA reads TGTGCCAGCAGTTTACGGGGTATAGGAGACACTGAAGCTTTCTTT.

The J gene is TRBJ2-3, the V gene TRBV4-3; tentatively, D is TRBD2 (6 bases). Per germline, CDR1 LGHNA and CDR2 YSLEER. Trimming took 4 bases from V and 2 from J, leaving 7 bases between them. The CDR3 has 13 amino acids. Written as DNA, the CDR3 is TGCGCCAGCAGCCGGGACTTCACAGATACGCAGTATTTT. It codes for CASSRDFTDTQYF.

The DNA for the CDR3 is TGTGCCAGCAGCCGGGACTTTGACGGGGAGCTGTTTTTT. This encodes CASSRDFDGELFF. V gene TRBV7-7 combines with J gene TRBJ2-2; D perhaps matches TRBD2 (6 bases). The germline CDR1 and CDR2 sequences are SSHAT and FNYEAQ (reference sequence). The CDR3 covers 13 residues. Trimming shortened V by 5 bases and J by 7 bases, and 11 bases separated the two germline ends. The entire variable domain, with the rest obtained from reference TRBV7-7 and TRBJ2-2, is as follows: GAGVSQSPRYKVTKRGQDVTLRCDPISSHATLYWYQQALGQGPEFLTYFNYEAQPDKSGLPSDRFSAERPEGSISTLTIQRTEQRDSAMYRCASSRDFDGELFFGEGSRLTVL.

The CDR3 loop is CASSSSLTTVAYEQYF. The CDR3 DNA reads TGTGCCAGCAGCTCCTCTCTTACGACGGTTGCCTACGAGCAGTACTTC. This chain uses TRBV5-4 with TRBJ2-7; D not certain. CDR1 is SGHNT, CDR2 YYREEE, per germline (reference sequence). V lost 3 bases to trimming and J lost 2 bases, with 18 bases between them. The CDR3 contains 16 residues.

The CDR3 reads CASSPRDGPSYEQYF. CDR3 coding DNA: TGTGCCAGCAGCCCGCGGGACGGACCCTCTTACGAGCAGTACTTC. The V gene is TRBV9, the J gene TRBJ2-7, with D possibly TRBD2 on 6 matching bases. Germline V CDR1 and CDR2: SGDLS, YYNGEE. Trimming took 4 bases from V and 4 from J, leaving 18 bases between them. The CDR3 runs to 15 residues.

The chain links TRBV27 to TRBJ1-4; 9 bases are a match to TRBD1. The V gene's germline CDR1 is MNHEY and CDR2 SMNVEV (reference sequence). The CDR3 sequence is 14 residues long. Trimming removed 3 bases from V and 8 bases from J; junction bases left unmatched: 4. CDR3 region: CASSLGQGREKLFF. In DNA, the CDR3 is TGTGCCAGCAGTTTGGGACAGGGACGCGAAAAACTGTTTTTT.

V usage is TRBV12-1 and J usage is TRBJ2-3; no DNA check was done on the table's D call, TRBD1. TRBV12-1 is a recognized pseudogene. The CDR3 is 16 residues long. The CDR3 loop reads CASSLPGQGSADTQYF. DNA for the CDR3: TGTGCCAGCAGCTTACCGGGACAGGGGAGTGCAGATACGCAGTATTTT.